A selection of T cell receptor beta chains follows, all from one sample in a study of cytomegalovirus exposure and HLA in healthy donors. Sequencing was performed with immunoSEQ multiplex PCR; in TCRdb, only in-frame clones are kept and a portion is missing. The profile shows about 160,000 clones, roughly 85% of them singletons. Material for sequencing was PBMCs. The receptors stem from a man aged 18 to 30 in good health and CMV-seropositive. CDR3s include the opening cysteine and the closing phenylalanine or tryptophan. A D gene is named only where the DNA matches it firmly. Not every row has a clone size; where given, it reads once, few, many or a size class.

D	size	length	V	J	CDR3	DNA
-	-	15	TRBV7-2	TRBJ1-2	CASSLSDSLSRGYTF	TGTGCCAGCAGCTTATCGGACAGCCTGTCAAGGGGCTACACCTTC
-	-	14	TRBV6-5	TRBJ1-2	CASSYSITQGSYTF	TGTGCCAGCAGTTACTCGATCACTCAGGGCTCATACACCTTC
-	-	14	TRBV19	TRBJ2-1	CASSMTPLYNEQFF	TGTGCCAGTAGTATGACACCCCTGTACAATGAGCAGTTCTTC
-	-	16	TRBV15	TRBJ1-3	CATSRNIDSSGNTIYF	TGTGCCACCAGCAGAAACATAGACAGCTCTGGAAACACCATATATTTT
TRBD2	-	17	TRBV4-2	TRBJ2-7	CASSQDLLAGPMGEQYF	TGTGCCAGCAGCCAGGACCTACTAGCGGGGCCTATGGGGGAGCAGTACTTC
TRBD1	-	16	TRBV15	TRBJ1-1	CATSKAGTGVNTEAFF	TGTGCCACCAGCAAAGCCGGGACAGGGGTTAACACTGAAGCTTTCTTT
-	-	16	TRBV5-4	TRBJ1-2	CASSLGSQGFLYGYTF	TGTGCCAGCAGCTTGGGTTCTCAGGGATTCCTCTATGGCTACACCTTC
TRBD1	-	18	TRBV15	TRBJ1-2	CATSRGRSRDRDNYGYTF	TGTGCCACCAGCAGAGGCCGGAGCCGGGACAGGGATAACTATGGCTACACCTTC
-	-	14	TRBV9	TRBJ1-6	CASSANQQNSPLHF	TGTGCCAGCAGCGCCAACCAACAAAATTCACCCCTCCACTTT
-	-	12	TRBV2	TRBJ1-1	CASSRTNTEAFF	TGTGCCAGCAGTCGGACTAACACTGAAGCTTTCTTT
-	-	13	TRBV6-5	TRBJ1-1	CASSYGRNTEAFF	TGTGCCAGCAGTTACGGGAGGAACACTGAAGCTTTCTTT
TRBD1	once	13	TRBV5-1	TRBJ1-2	CASSSEGQESYTF	TGCGCCAGCAGCTCCGAGGGACAGGAGTCTTACACCTTC
-	-	14	TRBV18	TRBJ1-2	CASSPPAGNYGYTF	TGTGCCAGCTCACCACCGGCGGGGAACTATGGCTACACCTTC
TRBD1	-	13	TRBV6-6	TRBJ2-3	CASRDRVTDTQYF	TGTGCGTCTCGGGACAGGGTCACAGATACGCAGTATTTT
-	-	15	TRBV6-5	TRBJ2-2	CASRQDRANTGELFF	TGTGCCAGCAGACAGGACAGAGCGAACACCGGGGAGCTGTTTTTT
-	-	15	TRBV5-5	TRBJ2-5	CASSLAGNRQETQYF	TGTGCCAGCAGCTTGGCGGGGAATCGCCAAGAGACCCAGTACTTC
TRBD2	-	15	TRBV5-6	TRBJ2-3	CASSRGTSGADTQYF	TGTGCCAGCAGCCGCGGGACTAGCGGGGCGGATACGCAGTATTTT
TRBD1	-	13	TRBV5-6	TRBJ2-5	CASSTGQGGTQYF	TGTGCCAGCAGCACCGGACAGGGGGGGACCCAGTACTTC
-	-	15	TRBV14	TRBJ1-3	CASSHGGVSGNTIYF	TGTGCCAGCAGCCACGGAGGCGTTTCTGGAAACACCATATATTTT
TRBD1	-	16	TRBV9	TRBJ1-2	CASSANRDRANYGYTF	TGTGCCAGCAGCGCCAATCGGGACAGAGCTAACTATGGCTACACCTTC
TRBD1	-	14	TRBV5-4	TRBJ1-1	CASSQDRLNTEAFF	TGTGCCAGCAGCCAGGACAGGCTGAACACTGAAGCTTTCTTT
-	-	16	TRBV23-1	TRBJ2-1	CASSSGALGNSDEQFF	TGCGCCAGCAGTTCTGGGGCCCTAGGGAATTCAGATGAGCAGTTCTTC
-	-	16	TRBV4-3	TRBJ2-2	CASSQEGTTNTGELFF	TGCGCCAGCAGCCAAGAGGGCACAACGAACACCGGGGAGCTGTTTTTT
TRBD1	-	14	TRBV7-9	TRBJ1-1	CASSLTGAGTEAFF	TGTGCCAGCAGCTTAACAGGGGCAGGCACTGAAGCTTTCTTT
-	-	14	TRBV19	TRBJ1-6	CASSNPAGGSPLHF	TGTGCCAGTAGTAACCCCGCCGGGGGTTCACCCCTCCACTTT
TRBD1	-	13	TRBV27	TRBJ1-2	CASSQGGFRGYTF	TGTGCCAGCAGCCAGGGGGGATTTCGCGGCTACACCTTC
TRBD1	-	16	TRBV6-4	TRBJ2-5	CASSDSSGQGEETQYF	TGTGCCAGCAGTGACTCGAGCGGACAGGGGGAAGAGACCCAGTACTTC
-	-	15	TRBV4-3	TRBJ1-1	CASSHDLTRNTEAFF	TGCGCCAGCAGCCACGACTTAACAAGGAACACTGAAGCTTTCTTT
TRBD1	once	17	TRBV10-1	TRBJ2-1	CASSEPPPGGQGNEQFF	TGCGCCAGCAGTGAGCCCCCCCCGGGGGGACAGGGAAATGAGCAGTTCTTC
-	once	14	TRBV6-6	TRBJ2-5	CASSPGGRRETQYF	TGTGCCAGCAGTCCAGGGGGGCGAAGAGAGACCCAGTACTTC
-	-	16	TRBV18	TRBJ2-7	CASSPPLQGEFREQYF	TGTGCCAGCTCACCACCCCTCCAGGGTGAATTTCGCGAGCAGTACTTC
TRBD1	-	15	TRBV11-1	TRBJ2-5	CASRSRDREQETQYF	TGTGCCAGCAGATCCCGGGACAGGGAGCAAGAGACCCAGTACTTC
TRBD1	-	15	TRBV27	TRBJ1-1	CASRPRGTPNTEAFF	TGTGCCAGCAGACCCAGGGGGACACCGAACACTGAAGCTTTCTTT
TRBD2	-	15	TRBV11-3	TRBJ2-3	CASSSGGGSTDTQYF	TGTGCCAGCAGCTCGGGCGGGGGTAGTACAGATACGCAGTATTTT
-	-	13	TRBV6-6	TRBJ2-7	CASSDTGSYEQYF	TGTGCCAGCAGTGACACAGGGTCCTACGAGCAGTACTTC
TRBD1	-	16	TRBV18	TRBJ1-1	CASSPGDRGMNTEAFF	TGTGCCAGCTCACCTGGCGACAGGGGGATGAACACTGAAGCTTTCTTT
TRBD1	-	13	TRBV5-1	TRBJ1-2	CASARDRDFGYTF	TGCGCCAGCGCCAGGGACAGGGATTTTGGCTACACCTTC
-	-	20	TRBV7-8	TRBJ1-5	CASSLAWQGGYVKGNQPQHF	TGTGCCAGCAGCTTAGCCTGGCAGGGAGGTTATGTTAAGGGCAATCAGCCCCAGCATTTT
-	-	17	TRBV5-6	TRBJ1-2	CASSEQGFPGETYGYTF	TGTGCCAGCAGCGAACAGGGTTTTCCAGGCGAAACCTATGGCTACACCTTC
-	-	17	TRBV27	TRBJ1-5	CASSLVQGASLDQPQHF	TGTGCCAGCAGTTTAGTACAGGGAGCCTCTTTGGATCAGCCCCAGCATTTT
TRBD2	-	16	TRBV4-3	TRBJ2-5	CASSQEGTSSQETQYF	TGCGCCAGCAGCCAAGAAGGGACTAGTAGTCAAGAGACCCAGTACTTC
-	-	17	TRBV5-1	TRBJ2-3	CASSSSPLRAYTDTQYF	TGCGCCAGCAGCTCGTCGCCTCTGAGGGCCTACACAGATACGCAGTATTTT
-	-	14	TRBV2	TRBJ1-4	CASSPGVRPTTMFF	TGTGCCAGCAGTCCCGGGGTACGGCCGACCACGATGTTTTTT
TRBD1	-	14	TRBV19	TRBJ1-1	CASSIWSRGAEAFF	TGTGCCAGTAGTATTTGGAGCAGGGGGGCTGAAGCTTTCTTT
-	-	14	TRBV27	TRBJ1-1	CASGHREMNTEAFF	TGTGCCAGCGGACACAGGGAAATGAACACTGAAGCTTTCTTT
TRBD1	-	15	TRBV5-6	TRBJ1-2	CASSFEQGRSYGYTF	TGTGCCAGCAGCTTTGAACAGGGGAGAAGCTATGGCTACACCTTC
-	few	14	TRBV6-6	TRBJ1-5	CASRAGGAPQPQHF	TGTGCCAGCAGGGCGGGAGGTGCTCCCCAGCCCCAGCATTTT
-	-	14	TRBV18	TRBJ1-1	CASSPQGKNTEAFF	TGTGCCAGCTCACCGCAGGGGAAGAACACTGAAGCTTTCTTT
TRBD2	-	16	TRBV9	TRBJ2-3	CASSPLAGGPTDTQYF	TGTGCCAGCAGCCCTTTGGCGGGGGGACCCACAGATACGCAGTATTTT
-	-	15	TRBV5-4	TRBJ1-3	CASSPGVGSGNTIYF	TGTGCCAGCAGCCCGGGGGTAGGCTCTGGAAACACCATATATTTT
-	-	14	TRBV4-2	TRBJ2-2	CASSQMRSTGELFF	TGTGCCAGCAGCCAAATGAGGAGTACCGGGGAGCTGTTTTTT
TRBD1	-	14	TRBV9	TRBJ2-7	CASSGGQGYNEQYF	TGTGCCAGCAGCGGGGGACAGGGTTACAACGAGCAGTACTTC
-	-	15	TRBV5-1	TRBJ2-3	CASSDRLGATDTQYF	TGCGCCAGCAGCGATCGACTAGGAGCCACAGATACGCAGTATTTT
-	-	15	TRBV18	TRBJ1-3	CASSPSAGVGNTIYF	TGTGCCAGCTCACCAAGTGCCGGGGTCGGAAACACCATATATTTT